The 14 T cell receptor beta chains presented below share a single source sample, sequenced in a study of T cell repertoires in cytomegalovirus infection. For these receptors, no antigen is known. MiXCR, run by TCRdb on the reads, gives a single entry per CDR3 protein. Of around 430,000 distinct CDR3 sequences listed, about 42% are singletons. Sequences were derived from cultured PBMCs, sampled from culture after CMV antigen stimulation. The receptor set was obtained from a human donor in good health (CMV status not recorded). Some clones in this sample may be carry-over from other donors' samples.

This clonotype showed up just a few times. CDR3 bases: TGTGCCAGCAGCAGACAGGTCGCGAATTCACCCCTCCACTTT. Its translation: CASSRQVANSPLHF. This chain joins TRBV6-2 or TRBV6-3 and TRBJ1-6; D might be TRBD1 (6 bases). Trimming cost V 6 bases and J 7 bases, with 13 bases left between them. Germline V gene sequence: CDR1 MNHEY, CDR2 SVGEGT. CDR3 length: 14 amino acids.

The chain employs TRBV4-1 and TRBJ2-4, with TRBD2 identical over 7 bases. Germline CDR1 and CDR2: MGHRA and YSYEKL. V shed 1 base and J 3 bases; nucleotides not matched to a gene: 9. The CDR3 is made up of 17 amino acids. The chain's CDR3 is CASSQGGRVGGKNIQYF. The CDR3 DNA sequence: TGCGCCAGCAGCCAAGGGGGGAGGGTCGGAGGCAAAAACATTCAGTACTTC.

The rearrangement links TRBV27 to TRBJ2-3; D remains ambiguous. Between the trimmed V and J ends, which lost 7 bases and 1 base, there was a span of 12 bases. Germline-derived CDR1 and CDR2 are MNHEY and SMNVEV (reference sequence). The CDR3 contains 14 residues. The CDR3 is CASKFFEGTDTQYF. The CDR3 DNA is TGTGCCAGCAAATTTTTCGAAGGCACAGATACGCAGTATTTT.

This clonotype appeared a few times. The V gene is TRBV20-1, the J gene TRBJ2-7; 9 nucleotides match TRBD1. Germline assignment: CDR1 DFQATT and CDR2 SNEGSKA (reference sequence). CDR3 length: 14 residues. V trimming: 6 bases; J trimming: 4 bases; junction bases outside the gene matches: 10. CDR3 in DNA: TGCAGTGCCGACCCGGGACAGGGTCTTTACGAGCAGTACTTC. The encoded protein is CSADPGQGLYEQYF.

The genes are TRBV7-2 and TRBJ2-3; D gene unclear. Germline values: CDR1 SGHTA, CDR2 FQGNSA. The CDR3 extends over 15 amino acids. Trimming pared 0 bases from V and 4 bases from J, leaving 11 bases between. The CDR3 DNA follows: TGTGCCAGCAGCTTAGCCCCCCCAACGGCAGATACGCAGTATTTT. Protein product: CASSLAPPTADTQYF.

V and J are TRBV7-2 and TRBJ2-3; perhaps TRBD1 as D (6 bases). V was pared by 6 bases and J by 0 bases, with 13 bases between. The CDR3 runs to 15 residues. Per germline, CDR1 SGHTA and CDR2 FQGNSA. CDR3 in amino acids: CASSPQGFSTDTQYF. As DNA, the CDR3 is TGTGCCAGCAGTCCTCAGGGGTTCAGCACAGATACGCAGTATTTT.

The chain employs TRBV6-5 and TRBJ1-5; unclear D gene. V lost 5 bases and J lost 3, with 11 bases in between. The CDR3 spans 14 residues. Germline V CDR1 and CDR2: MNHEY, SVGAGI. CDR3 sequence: CASSPLGPNQPQHF. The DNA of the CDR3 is TGTGCCAGCAGTCCTCTCGGACCCAATCAGCCCCAGCATTTT.

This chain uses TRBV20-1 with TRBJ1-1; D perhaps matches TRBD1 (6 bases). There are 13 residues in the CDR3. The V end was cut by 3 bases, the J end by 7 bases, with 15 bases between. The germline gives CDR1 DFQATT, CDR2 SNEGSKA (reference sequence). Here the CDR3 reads CSASRGTSGEAFF. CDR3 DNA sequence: TGCAGTGCTAGTAGAGGGACATCGGGTGAAGCTTTCTTT.

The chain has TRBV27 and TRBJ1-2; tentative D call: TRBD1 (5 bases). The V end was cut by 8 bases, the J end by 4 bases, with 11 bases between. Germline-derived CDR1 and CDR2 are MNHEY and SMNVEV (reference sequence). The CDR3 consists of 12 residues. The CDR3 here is CASRKGSYGYTF. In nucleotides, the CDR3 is TGTGCCAGCCGGAAGGGGAGCTATGGCTACACCTTC.

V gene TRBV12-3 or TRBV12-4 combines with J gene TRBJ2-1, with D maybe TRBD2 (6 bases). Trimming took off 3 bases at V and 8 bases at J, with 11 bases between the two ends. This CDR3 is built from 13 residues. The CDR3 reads CASSLSAGYEQFF. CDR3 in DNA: TGTGCCAGCAGTTTGTCGGCGGGGTATGAGCAGTTCTTC.

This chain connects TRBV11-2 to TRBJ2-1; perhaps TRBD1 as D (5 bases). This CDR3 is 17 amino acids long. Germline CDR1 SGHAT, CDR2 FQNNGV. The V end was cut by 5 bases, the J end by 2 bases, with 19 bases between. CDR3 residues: CASSPGRGFTPYNEQFF. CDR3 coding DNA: TGTGCCAGCAGCCCCGGAAGGGGTTTCACCCCCTACAATGAGCAGTTCTTC.

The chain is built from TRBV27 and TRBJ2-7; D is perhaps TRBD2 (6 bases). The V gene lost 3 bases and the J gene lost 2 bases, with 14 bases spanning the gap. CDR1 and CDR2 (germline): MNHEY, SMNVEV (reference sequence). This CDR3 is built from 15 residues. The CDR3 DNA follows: TGTGCCAGCAGTTTCAGGGCGGGGTTAGCCTACGAGCAGTACTTC. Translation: CASSFRAGLAYEQYF.

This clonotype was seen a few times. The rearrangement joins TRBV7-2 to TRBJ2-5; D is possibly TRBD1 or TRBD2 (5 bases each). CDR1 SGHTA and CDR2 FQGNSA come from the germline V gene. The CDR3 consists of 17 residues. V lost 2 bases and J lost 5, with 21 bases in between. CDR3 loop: CASSLRGRSGPGETQYF. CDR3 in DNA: TGTGCCAGCAGCTTAAGGGGTCGGAGCGGCCCCGGGGAGACCCAGTACTTC. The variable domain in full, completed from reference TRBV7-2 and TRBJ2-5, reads GAGVSQSPSNKVTEKGKDVELRCDPISGHTALYWYRQSLGQGLEFLIYFQGNSAPDKSGLPSDRFSAERTGGSVSTLTIQRTQQEDSAVYLCASSLRGRSGPGETQYFGPGTRLLVL.

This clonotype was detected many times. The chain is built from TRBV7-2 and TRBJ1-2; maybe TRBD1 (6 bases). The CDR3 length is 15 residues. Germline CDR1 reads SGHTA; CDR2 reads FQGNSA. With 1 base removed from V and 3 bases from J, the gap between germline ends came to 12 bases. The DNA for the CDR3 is TGTGCCAGCAGCTTAGGCCCTGACAGGCACTATGGCTACACCTTC. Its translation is CASSLGPDRHYGYTF. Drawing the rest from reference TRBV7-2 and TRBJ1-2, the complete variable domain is GAGVSQSPSNKVTEKGKDVELRCDPISGHTALYWYRQSLGQGLEFLIYFQGNSAPDKSGLPSDRFSAERTGGSVSTLTIQRTQQEDSAVYLCASSLGPDRHYGYTFGSGTRLTVV.